This T cell receptor (beta chain) was captured by sequencing in a study of T cell responses to AZD1222 COVID-19 vaccine. Study-wide results and caveats: There were vaccine-associated CD4 TCRs across spike, dominant at 160-218 and 743-854.

The CDR3 consists of 14 residues. Trimming took 4 bases from V and 7 from J, leaving 14 bases between them. Germline V CDR1 and CDR2: MGHRA, YSYEKL. The protocol was immunoSEQ multiplex PCR, while the TCRdb copy is restricted to in-frame clones and leaves out a portion. Seen here are 100,000 to 150,000 clones, about 94% observed once, and the top ten hold 6% to 7%. Turning to this clone: Its specificity is unknown.

The chain couples TRBV4-1 to TRBJ1-5; D is ambiguous. The receptor comes from an adult in good health. The sample here was peripheral blood, taken on day 0 of AZD1222 vaccination. The CDR3 sequence: CASSPGRTPQPQHF. The CDR3 DNA reads TGCGCCAGCAGCCCGGGCCGGACTCCACAGCCCCAGCATTTT.